This T cell receptor (beta chain) was identified in a study of cytomegalovirus exposure and HLA in healthy donors (TCRdb year 2017). Regarding the complete study: In an earlier analysis of roughly 590 of the donors, under 300 Gb of sequence data and 100 million or so unique TCR beta sequences from roughly 180 million T cells were reported. An early release covering about 600 HLA-typed donors comprised roughly 300 gigabases of sequencing data and around 85 million unique TCR sequences. The genetic ancestry cluster associated with self-reported Caucasian donors included roughly four fifths of the 300 to 400 genotyped donors. The aim of the study was to test whether cataloging public T cell receptors could identify signatures of past pathogen exposure. The study used immunosequencing to profile the T cell repertoires of more than 650 subjects and linked those repertoires to cytomegalovirus serostatus. In addition to the first cohort of 650 to 750 subjects, a separate validation cohort of around 110 different subjects was used. To predict cytomegalovirus infection status, the study combined high-throughput TCR immunosequencing, statistical association of individual TCRs with disease status, and machine learning. To study patterns of TCR occurrence, a later analysis re-analyzed previously published TCR beta repertoires from several hundred donors and added high-resolution HLA genotyping. The later analysis used no new phenotypic data to find candidate immune exposures, relying instead on TCR beta sequences and their occurrence across donors. An earlier analysis of several hundred of the donors applied high-throughput TCR beta sequencing to assess whether each TCR beta V gene segment acted as functional or pseudogenic. Donor age, sex, ethnicity and CMV serostatus were compiled together with the repertoire data. A later genetic analysis used genome-wide SNP genotypes for about 55% of the 666 donors, treating that subset as a discovery cohort. All discovery cohort repertoires had been generated using a single sequencing platform. HLA typing covered class I and class II loci at four-digit resolution. The number of typed donors differed by locus: about 629-630 for A, B, C, DRB1 and DQB1; roughly 510 for DQA1; approximately 600 for DPA1; and around 470 for DPB1. Several DR-DQ haplotypes were treated as single units for association and clustering because of strong linkage in the cohort. On average, roughly 250,000 unique TCR beta nucleotide sequences were sequenced per donor among about 400 genotyped donors of the cohort, with around 19% of those sequences being non-productive. Study-level results and caveats: A later analysis found that most CMV-associated TCR beta chains appeared HLA-restricted, with HLA associations seemingly driven largely by CMV exposure. According to a later analysis, TCR association rates differed among HLA loci, with DRB1 alleles showing the most associated TCRs and HLA-C alleles showing the fewest. A cluster of highly shared sequence variants was judged likely to be a technical artifact of the sequencing pipeline. The study gave a list of around 170 TCR beta chains associated with cytomegalovirus. A later genetic analysis associated a missense DCLRE1C variant with V-gene and J-gene trimming of TCR beta chains, and an independent cohort replicated the association. A further reported finding was that TCR beta sequences accurately predicted the HLA-A and HLA-B alleles for most subjects in the first cohort. In a later analysis, HLA-associated TCR beta chains were found to be more clonally expanded and to have lower generation probabilities than equally common non-associated chains. Correlated functional status among segregating V segments might reflect linkage disequilibrium, but an unknown experimental factor could not be ruled out. Immune exposure information for the cohort was limited to CMV serostatus. When HLA alleles, especially DR and DQ, strongly co-occurred, attributing TCR associations to individual alleles was difficult. Because some donors lacked HLA typing at each locus, the association tests relied only on the typed subset. The authors suggested that the approach could potentially be extended to other disease states and immunological phenotypes. An earlier analysis of approximately 540 of the donors showed that most TCR beta V segments appeared in productive rearrangements either about 87% or about 30% of the time, which broadly matched IMGT annotations. In a later analysis, 16,951 TCR beta sequences were associated with specific HLA alleles at a false discovery rate of 0.05. In vitro tests confirmed that a few of the cytomegalovirus-associated TCR beta chains recognize cytomegalovirus antigens. In this cohort, only TCR beta chains were sequenced, and detectable features were limited by the absence of alpha or paired-chain data. The classifier was reported to diagnose cytomegalovirus status with high specificity and sensitivity in both the original and validation cohorts. Roughly uniform sequencing depth across donors was assumed in presence/absence analyses, although this assumption may not hold. Because counts were too low, some 17 rarely observed V segments, including chromosome 9 orphons, were left out of the earlier analysis of 587 of the donors. Across donors, most TCR sequences were observed very rarely, whereas some public TCRs were present in many individuals. According to a later genetic analysis, donors in an Asian-associated ancestry cluster had fewer N-insertions in productive TCRs than the approximately 650-donor mean. Some IMGT-functional V segments, including TRBV6-2 and TRBV6-3, could not be distinguished by the 87-base-pair reads and were therefore excluded. Several of the top co-occurrence clusters appeared to be linked to parvovirus B19, influenza, CMV and Epstein-Barr virus, according to a later analysis.

Turning to this clone: What this receptor recognizes is not known. It has no much larger one-base neighbor in the sample; base qualities were not kept.

The cohort was made up of approximately 670 healthy bone marrow donors. At the time of sampling, all cohort members were nominally healthy, though unrecorded immune exposures were likely present. The donor tested CMV seronegative, placing the donor among the 352 seronegative members of the cohort. Every donor gave a peripheral blood sample, and the peripheral blood mononuclear cells from that sample were used for TCR beta sequencing. Genomic DNA extraction from the blood cell samples was performed with the Qiagen DNeasy Blood Extraction Kit. The library was built by means of the immunoSEQ multiplex PCR assay. For the multiplex PCR, a mixture combining 60 forward primers for TCR Vbeta segments and 13 reverse primers for TCR Jbeta segments was used. A multiplex PCR assay on genomic DNA amplified the CDR3 region of rearranged TCR beta genes. The Illumina HiSeq System was used to sequence the amplified TCR beta libraries as 87-base-pair reads. As for the authors' bioinformatics: In a later analysis, some 80 million unique TCR beta chains were counted across the roughly 670 repertoires, and around 10 million of these chains were shared by at least two donors. A nearest-neighbor algorithm error-corrected the raw reads and collapsed the reads into unique sequences, merging closely related sequences to remove PCR and sequencing errors. V, D and J gene segments were assigned by aligning CDR3 sequences to IMGT reference sequences. For a sequence to be retained, a match of at least six nucleotides was required to both a V gene segment and a J gene segment. A rearrangement counted as productive if the CDR3 had no stop codons and remained in frame with V and J, and every other rearrangement counted as non-productive. CDR3 was defined according to IMGT convention as the region running from the second conserved V-encoded cysteine to the conserved J-encoded phenylalanine. The earlier analysis of about 500 of the donors excluded sequences that lacked an unambiguous match to a single V gene segment. In an earlier analysis of approximately 500 of the donors, a V segment was called functional when productive rearrangements were above 56.7%, and segregating when the standard deviation between donors exceeded 5%. A statistical classification framework was developed to diagnose cytomegalovirus status using the catalog of TCR beta chain sequences. In a later analysis, TCR nucleotide sequences were compared against IMGT/GENE-DB human TR gene sequences so that V and J genes could be assigned. A later analysis assigned CDR3 sequences and most-parsimonious VDJ recombination scenarios with the TCRdist pipeline. In a later analysis, each TCR beta chain was defined by its CDR3 amino acid sequence together with its V-gene family, and reads without a unique V-gene family were excluded. To address suspected cross-contamination and a sequencing artifact, a later analysis removed roughly 640 highly shared, low-generation-probability nucleotide sequences. For each public chain, a later analysis derived a clonal expansion index from normalized ranks of inferred template counts within each repertoire. A later analysis computed generation probabilities with a VDJ recombination model fitted to out-of-frame rearrangements, and checked the results against IGoR. In a later analysis, hypergeometric tests were used to score TCR-TCR, TCR-HLA and TCR-CMV co-occurrence, with a repertoire-size bias correction applied to TCR pairs. To estimate false discovery rates, a later analysis permuted the HLA or CMV assignments 20 times. In a later analysis, co-occurring TCRs were grouped using DBSCAN, and TCRdist sequence similarity was added for clustering within HLA-allele-positive subsets. For co-occurrence clustering, repertoires with fewer than 30,000 or more than 120,000 public chains were excluded, along with 4 to 6 repertoires with anomalous nucleotide sharing. Held by TCRdb, this immuneACCESS table contains in-frame sequences only and omits some clones. Under half of the omission traces to an unresolved V gene where checked; the cause of the rest is unknown. That table supplies the V and J calls and clone size; D and trimming were determined from the DNA. Within this sample are about 200,000 clones, with about four fifths of them counted one time only. Roughly 1.6% of the sample rests with the top ten.

Trimming at the junction amounts to 6 bases on V and 7 bases on J, and the germline ends lie 15 bases apart. The CDR3 runs 14 residues from the cysteine to the phenylalanine. The DNA shown is the 42-base CDR3, in frame from base 1. CDR1 MDHEN and CDR2 SYDVKM are derived from the germline V gene. The origin of this receptor is a young woman in good health and CMV-seronegative. The sample was PBMCs. The chain uses TRBV28 and TRBJ1-4; confidence is insufficient to name the D gene. The CDR3 in this case is CASRLHEEGEKLFF. Here is the DNA: TGTGCCAGCAGGCTCCATGAGGAGGGTGAAAAACTGTTTTTT.